This TCR beta chain is drawn from a study of CXCR3-negative and CXCR3-positive naive CD8 T cells. Study-level findings and limits: In both naive subsets diversity was comparably high, whereas memory CD8+ cells showed much lower diversity. Higher TRB CDR3 hydrophobicity marked CXCR3-positive naive cells relative to CXCR3-negative naive cells.

Remarks on this clonotype: The antigen is undetermined.

Subsets of CD8+ T cells were each sorted in triplicate at 270,000 or so cells apiece. The method, 5' RACE with UMI labels, was used to prepare the TRB cDNA libraries. TCRdb reprocessed the 5' RACE reads; each CDR3 protein has one entry and no DNA is given. Its table lists about 120,000 distinct CDR3 sequences. Germline V lookup: CDR1 MDHEN, CDR2 SYDVKM. CDR3 size: 19 residues. The V and J genes are TRBV28 and TRBJ1-3; TCRdb selects TRBD1, and the lack of DNA leaves this call unchecked. The sequencing input was naive CXCR3+ CD8+ T cells from blood. Subset described: CD45RO-CCR7+CD27+CD95- naive CD8+ T cells expressing CXCR3 (TNR3+). This clonotype originated in a human donor in good health. Some clones in this sample may be carry-over from other donors' samples. The CDR3: CASSLPYPRQVSSGNTIYF.